This T cell receptor beta chain is drawn from a study of CD8 T cells in ankylosing spondylitis. The study's findings and limits: It appeared that ankylosing spondylitis blood was characterized by a TCR beta motif of fewer than 10 highly homologous variants. Disease-linked clones had a CD8+ phenotype and relatively low frequency in peripheral blood. Clones tied to disease were said to be significantly enriched in matched ankylosing spondylitis synovial fluid.

V was cut by 5 bases and J by 4 bases, with 13 bases left in between. The CDR3 loop spans 14 amino acids. The germline gives CDR1 SGHVS, CDR2 FQNEAQ. This clonotype has ten or more counts. Its target is not known. Quantitative 5'-RACE was performed with molecular barcodes, and it yielded the TCR beta libraries. Using its own MiXCR run on the 5' RACE reads, TCRdb lists one record per CDR3 protein. The sample shows about 220,000 distinct CDR3 sequences, under 30% of them seen only once. The sample taken for sequencing was blood, either unsorted or a sorted T cell fraction (not recorded which). The receptor comes from a male donor with ankylosing spondylitis or in good health (not recorded which). The chain carries TRBV7-8 and TRBJ2-3, with a tentative D call TRBD2 (5 bases). In nucleotides, the CDR3 is TGTGCCAGCAGCAAACTAGAATTAGCAGATACGCAGTATTTT. Protein sequence: CASSKLELADTQYF.